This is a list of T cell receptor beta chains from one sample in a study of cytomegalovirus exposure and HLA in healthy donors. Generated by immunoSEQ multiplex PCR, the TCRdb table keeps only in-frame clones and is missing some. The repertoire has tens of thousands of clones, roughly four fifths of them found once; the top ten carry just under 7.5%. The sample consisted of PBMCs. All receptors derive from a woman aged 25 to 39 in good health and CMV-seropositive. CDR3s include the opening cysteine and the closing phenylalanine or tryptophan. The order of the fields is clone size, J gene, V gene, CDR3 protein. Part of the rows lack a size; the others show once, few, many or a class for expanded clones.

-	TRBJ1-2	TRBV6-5	CASSYSGGRGYTF
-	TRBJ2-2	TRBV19	CASSIGTGWTGELFF
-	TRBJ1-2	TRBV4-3	CASSHTLTGGDGYTF
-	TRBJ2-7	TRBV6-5	CASSYSRGYEQYF
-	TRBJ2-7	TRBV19	CASRGQAYEQYF
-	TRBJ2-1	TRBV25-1	CASSQEGALPWGEQFF
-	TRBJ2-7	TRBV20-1	CSAPDAYEQYF
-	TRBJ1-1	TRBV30	CAWSRTGGNTEAFF
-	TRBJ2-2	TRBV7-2	CASSLNGLAGLRELFF
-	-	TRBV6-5	CASSPNRDRGREQYF
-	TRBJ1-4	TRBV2	CASSEPTSGANEKLFF
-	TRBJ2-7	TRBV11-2	CASSPRQGGEQYF
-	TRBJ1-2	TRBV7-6	CASSLGTGVDYGYTF
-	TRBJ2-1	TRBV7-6	CASSLVFRGHEQFF
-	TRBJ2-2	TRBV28	CASSLGPYRGDQDGELFF
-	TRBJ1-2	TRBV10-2	CASSDVSGRVWRPFPYTF
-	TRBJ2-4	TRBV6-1	CASSRTKENIQYF
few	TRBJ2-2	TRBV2	CASTEGTGDTGELFF
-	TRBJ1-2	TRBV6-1	CASSKASGTGGYGYTF
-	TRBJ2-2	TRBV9	CASSVDLGGSGGTGELFF
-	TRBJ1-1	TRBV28	CASSFFLEAFF
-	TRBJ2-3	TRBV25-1	CASSVRGGGTDTQYF
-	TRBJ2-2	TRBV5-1	CASSTTSGANTGELFF
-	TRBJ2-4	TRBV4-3	CASSQDWGGVRKNIQYF
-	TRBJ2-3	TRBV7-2	CASSLYGTRGPDTQYF
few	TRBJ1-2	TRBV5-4	CASSSPRGTGAYTF
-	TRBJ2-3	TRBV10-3	CAISEPGLAGADTQYF
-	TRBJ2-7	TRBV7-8	CASSLLDRGGYEQYF
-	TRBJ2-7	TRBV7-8	CASSLTPVFEQYF
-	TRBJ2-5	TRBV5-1	CASSRAISGRRETQYF
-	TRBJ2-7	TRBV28	CASSSGGSVSYEQYF
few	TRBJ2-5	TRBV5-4	CASRKGPGEETQYF